This T cell receptor beta chain came from a study of T cell repertoires in cytomegalovirus infection. Study as a whole: CMV infection together with matching HLA type was indicated by public TCR beta signatures.

Each CDR3 protein gets one entry after TCRdb re-called the reads with MiXCR. The table has around 530,000 distinct CDR3 sequences, 16% seen once. This CDR3 spans 16 amino acids. With V trimmed by 2 bases and J by 4 bases, 8 bases remained unmatched. In germline, CDR1 is MNHEY, CDR2 SMNVEV (reference sequence). What was sequenced was CD8+ T cells from PBMCs. J is TRBJ1-2 and V is TRBV27; TRBD1 matches at 9 bases. This clonotype originated in a human donor in good health (CMV status not recorded). Some clones in this sample may be carry-over from other donors' samples. The CDR3 region has the DNA TGTGCCAGCAGTTTACGGCCCGGGACAGGGCTCTATGGCTACACCTTC. It codes for CASSLRPGTGLYGYTF.